The rows below give T cell receptor beta chains drawn from one sample of a study of cytomegalovirus exposure and HLA in healthy donors. Repertoires were generated with immunoSEQ multiplex PCR, while TCRdb's copy carries only in-frame clones and drops some. The sample consists of 100,000 to 150,000 clones, roughly 79% of them appearing once. Sequences were obtained from PBMCs. The receptors derive from a woman in her fifties or sixties in good health and CMV-seronegative. CDR3s leave out the opening cysteine and the closing phenylalanine or tryptophan.

j_call: TRBJ2-5; v_call: TRBV7-7; cdr3_aa: ASSPGTSGREETQY
j_call: NA; v_call: TRBV25-1; cdr3_aa: ASSSLAYEQY
j_call: TRBJ2-7; v_call: TRBV28; cdr3_aa: ASSPGSYEQY
j_call: TRBJ1-5; v_call: TRBV2; cdr3_aa: ASSVGGNQPQH
j_call: TRBJ2-7; v_call: TRBV30; cdr3_aa: AWSVPGGLAGLY
j_call: TRBJ2-2; v_call: TRBV18; cdr3_aa: ASSPRESTGELF
j_call: TRBJ2-1; v_call: TRBV11-3; cdr3_aa: ASSLGGDYNEQF
j_call: TRBJ1-1; v_call: TRBV5-4; cdr3_aa: ASRSWGGRNTEAF
j_call: TRBJ1-1; v_call: TRBV6-1; cdr3_aa: ASSPGTVGTEAF
j_call: TRBJ1-3; v_call: TRBV5-4; cdr3_aa: ASSLAGQSSGNTIY
j_call: TRBJ2-1; v_call: TRBV5-1; cdr3_aa: ASSSGDYYNEQF
j_call: TRBJ1-6; v_call: TRBV19; cdr3_aa: ASSSAGGSKSPLH
j_call: TRBJ2-1; v_call: TRBV7-6; cdr3_aa: ASSLAGWGGEQF
j_call: TRBJ2-7; v_call: TRBV7-9; cdr3_aa: ASSPRERENNEQY
j_call: TRBJ2-6; v_call: TRBV9; cdr3_aa: ASSPRGTESSGANVLT
j_call: TRBJ1-2; v_call: TRBV6-5; cdr3_aa: ASSYPRTGGLYGYT
j_call: TRBJ1-5; v_call: TRBV16; cdr3_aa: ASSPHRAVKIGNQPQH
j_call: TRBJ2-1; v_call: TRBV18; cdr3_aa: ASSPPNSGRTNEQF
j_call: TRBJ1-3; v_call: TRBV9; cdr3_aa: ASSVAFDRSSGNTIY
j_call: TRBJ1-5; v_call: TRBV30; cdr3_aa: ACNERSNQPQH
j_call: TRBJ2-7; v_call: TRBV29-1; cdr3_aa: SAATSGQGNEQY
j_call: TRBJ1-5; v_call: TRBV9; cdr3_aa: ASSAGIQGPDQPQH
j_call: TRBJ1-1; v_call: TRBV5-4; cdr3_aa: ASSLAVNTEAF
j_call: NA; v_call: TRBV7-2; cdr3_aa: ASSSRTSGNRYEQY
j_call: NA; v_call: TRBV27; cdr3_aa: ASSPDWGLSYEQY
j_call: TRBJ1-2; v_call: TRBV30; cdr3_aa: AWSPGDGYT
j_call: TRBJ1-5; v_call: TRBV5-1; cdr3_aa: ASSLGGDQPQH
j_call: TRBJ1-4; v_call: TRBV11-3; cdr3_aa: ASSSSDRGQEKLF
j_call: TRBJ2-3; v_call: TRBV19; cdr3_aa: ASSGVAVSTDTQY
j_call: TRBJ2-5; v_call: TRBV27; cdr3_aa: ASSREAGQGETQY
j_call: TRBJ2-1; v_call: TRBV21-1; cdr3_aa: ASMGIAGSTYNEQF
j_call: TRBJ1-1; v_call: TRBV7-9; cdr3_aa: ASSSGGGFTEAF
j_call: TRBJ1-4; v_call: TRBV4-1; cdr3_aa: ASSQPGTRFEKLF
j_call: TRBJ2-1; v_call: TRBV30; cdr3_aa: AWSLGDSPDNEQF
j_call: TRBJ2-1; v_call: TRBV27; cdr3_aa: ASSLRAGTSGRRNEQF
j_call: TRBJ1-1; v_call: TRBV6-1; cdr3_aa: ATSVLEAF
j_call: TRBJ2-5; v_call: TRBV28; cdr3_aa: ASSLMGGGYETQY
j_call: TRBJ1-3; v_call: TRBV5-6; cdr3_aa: ASNPLRGGGVGNTIY
j_call: TRBJ1-1; v_call: TRBV2; cdr3_aa: ASRPTVGSRTNTEAF
j_call: TRBJ2-5; v_call: TRBV19; cdr3_aa: ASSKAGQETQY
j_call: TRBJ2-2; v_call: TRBV5-4; cdr3_aa: ASSSLVQGTGELF
j_call: TRBJ1-2; v_call: TRBV6-1; cdr3_aa: ASSNPSTYT
j_call: TRBJ2-3; v_call: TRBV29-1; cdr3_aa: SARGTDTQY
j_call: TRBJ2-7; v_call: TRBV27; cdr3_aa: ASSARQGRSEQY
j_call: TRBJ2-1; v_call: TRBV4-3; cdr3_aa: ASSQGVLAGSEQF
j_call: TRBJ2-3; v_call: TRBV29-1; cdr3_aa: SVPREPSTDTQY
j_call: TRBJ1-2; v_call: TRBV6-5; cdr3_aa: ASSYSSRVVFDGYT
j_call: TRBJ2-5; v_call: TRBV4-1; cdr3_aa: ASSSSGRQETQY